This TCR beta chain was sequenced in a study of T cell repertoires in cytomegalovirus infection. This clonotype came up many times. MiXCR, applied by TCRdb to the reads, yields one record per CDR3 protein. The sample shows just under 300,000 distinct CDR3 sequences, around 9.1% of them seen only once. V shed 6 bases and J shed 8 bases, with 8 bases lying between them. This CDR3 contains 11 residues. CDR1 MNHNS and CDR2 SASEGT come from the germline V gene. The source of this sequence is a human donor in good health (CMV status not recorded). Some clones in this sample may be carry-over from other donors' samples. The V and J genes are TRBV6-1 and TRBJ2-1; D is unresolved. Sequencing was carried out using PBMCs. This chain's CDR3 is CASSAKDEQFF. CDR3 sequence (DNA): TGTGCCAGCAGCGCGAAGGATGAGCAGTTCTTC.